A selection of T cell receptor beta chains follows, all from one sample in a study of T-cell memory formation after mild COVID-19. From the 5' RACE reads, TCRdb called clonotypes with MiXCR, one entry per CDR3 protein. The sample has tens of thousands of distinct CDR3 sequences, around 13% seen once. Sequencing was carried out using PBMCs or a T cell subset sorted from them (not recorded which). The receptors were sampled from a man between 18 and 35 years old who had mild COVID-19 (a few samples of this study predate the infection). Cell type and time point are not known. CDR3s include the opening cysteine and the closing phenylalanine or tryptophan. D genes are given only for firm matches. Size is stated for part of the rows, as once, few or many counts, or as a class when the clone is expanded.

size,J,length,D,V,DNA,CDR3
NA,TRBJ1-2,15,NA,TRBV6-5,TGTGCCAGCAGTTACACAGGTCGACCTCCCTATGGCTACACCTTC,CASSYTGRPPYGYTF
NA,TRBJ2-7,14,NA,TRBV12-3/TRBV12-4,TGTGCCAGCAGTGGGGGCCTGGGGAGCTACGAGCAGTACTTC,CASSGGLGSYEQYF
NA,TRBJ1-4,15,NA,TRBV7-9,TGTGCCAGCAGCTTTGAGGGCCACCAAAATGAAAAACTGTTTTTT,CASSFEGHQNEKLFF
NA,TRBJ1-6,11,NA,TRBV20-1,TGCAGTGCTAGAGAAGGTTCACCCCTCCACTTT,CSAREGSPLHF
few,TRBJ1-3,15,NA,TRBV4-1,TGCGCCAGCAGCCTAGGGAGCGGCTCTGGAAACACCATATATTTT,CASSLGSGSGNTIYF
few,TRBJ2-3,19,TRBD2,TRBV4-3,TGCGCCAGCAGCCAAGATCGCCCGGGACTAGCGGGGGGCACAGATACGCAGTATTTT,CASSQDRPGLAGGTDTQYF
NA,TRBJ2-5,14,NA,TRBV29-1,TGCAGCGTCGTCGGACCGCTCTCGCAGGAGACCCAGTACTTC,CSVVGPLSQETQYF
NA,TRBJ1-3,15,NA,TRBV12-5,TGTGCTAGTGGTTCGGTAGGTGGCCATGGAAACACCATATATTTT,CASGSVGGHGNTIYF
once,TRBJ1-2,16,TRBD1,TRBV19,TGTGCCAGTACCTCTCTTCGGACAGGGGGTAACTATGGCTACACCTTC,CASTSLRTGGNYGYTF
NA,TRBJ2-7,15,NA,TRBV5-1,TGCGCCAGCAGCTTCGACCGAGAGAGCTCCTACGAGCAGTACTTC,CASSFDRESSYEQYF
few,TRBJ2-7,11,NA,TRBV27,TGTGCCAGCGGCCTCTCCTACGAGCAGTACTTC,CASGLSYEQYF
NA,TRBJ2-3,14,NA,TRBV20-1,TGCAGTGCCGATAGGATAGCGGAGGTGGATACGCAGTATTTT,CSADRIAEVDTQYF
many,TRBJ2-1,15,TRBD2,TRBV6-2/TRBV6-3,TGTGCCAGCAGTTGGCTAGCGGGGGCGTACAATGAGCAGTTCTTC,CASSWLAGAYNEQFF
NA,TRBJ2-3,15,NA,TRBV24-1,TGTGCCACCAGTGATCTAGATGGGTTAGCTCATACGCAGTATTTT,CATSDLDGLAHTQYF
few,TRBJ1-1,13,NA,TRBV25-1,TGTGCCAGCAGTTTTGGGACCTACACTGAAGCTTTCTTT,CASSFGTYTEAFF
NA,TRBJ2-7,15,TRBD1,TRBV5-5,TGTGCCAGCAGCTTGGAGTGGGACAGACCCTACGAGCAGTACTTC,CASSLEWDRPYEQYF
NA,TRBJ2-1,12,NA,TRBV2,TGTGCCAGCAGTGATAAGGGGAATGAGCAGTTCTTC,CASSDKGNEQFF
few,TRBJ2-3,13,NA,TRBV24-1,TGTGCCACCAGTGATCCTTGGGGGTATACGCAGTATTTT,CATSDPWGYTQYF
NA,TRBJ1-1,17,NA,TRBV11-2,TGTGCCAGCAGCTTAGTGTTCGTAAGAGGGCTGGGCACTGAAGCTTTCTTT,CASSLVFVRGLGTEAFF
NA,TRBJ2-1,12,NA,TRBV20-1,TGCAGTGCTGACCAGGGGGGGCGTGAGCAGTTCTTC,CSADQGGREQFF
NA,TRBJ1-1,16,TRBD1,TRBV5-1,TGCGCCAGCAGCTCAGGGGACAGGGGCCACAACACTGAAGCTTTCTTT,CASSSGDRGHNTEAFF
NA,TRBJ1-6,14,NA,TRBV7-9,TGTGCCAGCAGCTTAGGCCGGGATAATTCACCCCTCCACTTT,CASSLGRDNSPLHF
NA,TRBJ2-1,14,TRBD1,TRBV29-1,TGCAGCGTTCCTAGGGACAGCGTATACAATGAGCAGTTCTTC,CSVPRDSVYNEQFF
NA,TRBJ2-7,16,TRBD2,TRBV4-1,TGCGCCAGCAGCCAAGATGAGCGGGGGCAGAGCTACGAGCAGTACTTC,CASSQDERGQSYEQYF
NA,TRBJ1-2,13,TRBD1,TRBV6-6,TGTGCCAGTGCCATGACAGGGTGGCATGGCTACACCTTC,CASAMTGWHGYTF
NA,TRBJ2-3,18,NA,TRBV11-2,TGTGCCAGCAGTGGTGAGAGCGTAACAGGTACCAGCACAGATACGCAGTATTTT,CASSGESVTGTSTDTQYF
NA,TRBJ1-4,16,NA,TRBV15,TGTGCCACCAGCAGAGACCCCCACGGGGGAGGAGAAAAACTGTTTTTT,CATSRDPHGGGEKLFF
few,TRBJ2-7,14,NA,TRBV12-3/TRBV12-4,TGTGCCAGCAGTTTAGGTTCAGGTGCCTACGAGCAGTACTTC,CASSLGSGAYEQYF
few,TRBJ1-1,14,NA,TRBV9,TGTGCCAGCAGCGGGGACACCCAGAACACTGAAGCTTTCTTT,CASSGDTQNTEAFF
few,TRBJ2-3,14,TRBD2,TRBV12-3/TRBV12-4,TGTGCCACGCCCCGGGGGGAAAGCACAGATACGCAGTATTTT,CATPRGESTDTQYF
many,TRBJ1-1,12,NA,TRBV11-2,TGTGCCAGCAGCTCCTTTTCCACTGAAGCTTTCTTT,CASSSFSTEAFF
NA,TRBJ2-2,14,NA,TRBV5-4,TGTGCCAGCAGCCTTCCGCAGAACACCGGGGAGCTGTTTTTT,CASSLPQNTGELFF
few,TRBJ1-2,15,NA,TRBV9,TGTGCCAGCAGCGTAGGCCAGGGAGAAGTGTATGGCTACACCTTC,CASSVGQGEVYGYTF
NA,TRBJ2-1,16,TRBD2,TRBV7-9,TGTGCCAGCAGCCATTTTGGGGGACTAGCGACCTATGAGCAGTTCTTC,CASSHFGGLATYEQFF
many,TRBJ1-1,11,NA,TRBV29-1,TGCAGCGCCCTTATCCTCACTGAAGCTTTCTTT,CSALILTEAFF
NA,TRBJ2-3,11,NA,TRBV29-1,TGCAGCGCTTACATCACAGATACGCAGTATTTT,CSAYITDTQYF
NA,TRBJ1-1,13,NA,TRBV7-3,TGTGCCAGCAGCTTTCTGATTAACACTGAAGCTTTCTTT,CASSFLINTEAFF
few,TRBJ2-7,14,NA,TRBV4-3,TGCGCCAGCAGCCAAGGCAGGGGATCCTACGAGCAGTACTTC,CASSQGRGSYEQYF
NA,TRBJ1-1,14,TRBD1,TRBV4-1,TGCGCCAGCAGCCAACCTCAGGGGGGCACTGAAGCTTTCTTT,CASSQPQGGTEAFF
NA,TRBJ2-1,13,NA,TRBV6-5,TGTGCCAGCAGGCCGAATGTTCGGGGTGAGCAGTTCTTC,CASRPNVRGEQFF
NA,TRBJ2-2,15,TRBD1,TRBV4-3,TGCGCCAGCAGCCACGGGACAGGGGGTACCGGGGAGCTGTTTTTT,CASSHGTGGTGELFF
few,TRBJ2-1,13,NA,TRBV5-1,TGCGCCAGCAGCTTGTACAGAGATAATGAGCAGTTCTTC,CASSLYRDNEQFF
few,TRBJ2-2,12,NA,TRBV6-2/TRBV6-3,TGTGCCAGCAGTCGAGGCCCCGGGGAGCTGTTTTTT,CASSRGPGELFF
NA,TRBJ1-5,18,TRBD1,TRBV6-1,TGTGCCAGCAGGGGACAGAACTATATCGGCTATAGCAATCAGCCCCAGCATTTT,CASRGQNYIGYSNQPQHF
few,TRBJ2-2,15,TRBD1,TRBV7-9,TGTGCCAGCAGCTCCGGGACAGGAATCACCGGGGAGCTGTTTTTT,CASSSGTGITGELFF
NA,TRBJ1-1,15,NA,TRBV6-5,TGTGCCAGCAGCTATAGCCGGGGGCTTGGCACTGAAGCTTTCTTT,CASSYSRGLGTEAFF
few,TRBJ2-3,16,NA,TRBV7-9,TGTGCCAGCAGCCCCCCGGTCGGAGTGGGCACAGATACGCAGTATTTT,CASSPPVGVGTDTQYF